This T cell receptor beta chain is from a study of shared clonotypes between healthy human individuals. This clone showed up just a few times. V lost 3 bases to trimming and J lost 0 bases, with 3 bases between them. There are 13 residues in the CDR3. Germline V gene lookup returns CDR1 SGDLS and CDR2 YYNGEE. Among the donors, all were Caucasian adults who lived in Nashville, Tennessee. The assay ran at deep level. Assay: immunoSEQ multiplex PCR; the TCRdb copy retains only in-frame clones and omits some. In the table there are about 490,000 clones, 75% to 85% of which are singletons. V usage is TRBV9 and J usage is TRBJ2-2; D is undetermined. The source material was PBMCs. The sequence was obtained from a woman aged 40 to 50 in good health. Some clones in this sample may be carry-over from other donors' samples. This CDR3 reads CASSDANTGELFF. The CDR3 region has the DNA TGTGCCAGCAGCGACGCGAACACCGGGGAGCTGTTTTTT. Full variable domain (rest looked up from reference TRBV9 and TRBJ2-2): DSGVTQTPKHLITATGQRVTLRCSPRSGDLSVYWYQQSLDQGLQFLIQYYNGEERAKGNILERFSAQQFPDLHSELNLSSLELGDSALYFCASSDANTGELFFGEGSRLTVL.